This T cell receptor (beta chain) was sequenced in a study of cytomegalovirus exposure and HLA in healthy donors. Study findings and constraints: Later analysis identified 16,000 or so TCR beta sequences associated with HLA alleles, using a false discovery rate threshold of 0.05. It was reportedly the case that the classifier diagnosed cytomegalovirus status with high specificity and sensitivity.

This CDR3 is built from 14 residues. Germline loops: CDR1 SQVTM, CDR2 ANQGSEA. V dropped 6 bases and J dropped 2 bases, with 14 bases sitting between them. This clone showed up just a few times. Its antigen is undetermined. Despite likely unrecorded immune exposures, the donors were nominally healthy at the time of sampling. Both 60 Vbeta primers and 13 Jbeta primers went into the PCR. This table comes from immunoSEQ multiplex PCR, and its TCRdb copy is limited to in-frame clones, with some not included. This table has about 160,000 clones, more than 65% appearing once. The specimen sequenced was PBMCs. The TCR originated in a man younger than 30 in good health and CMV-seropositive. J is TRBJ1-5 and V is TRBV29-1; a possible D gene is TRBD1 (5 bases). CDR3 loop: CSVQEGLGNQPQHF. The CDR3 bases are TGCAGCGTACAGGAGGGGTTGGGCAATCAGCCCCAGCATTTT.